A selection of T cell receptor beta chains follows, all from one sample in a study of PD-L1 blockade in urothelial cancer. Libraries were prepared by immunoSEQ multiplex PCR; TCRdb keeps only in-frame clonotypes and omits some of them. In the table there are 29,000 or so clones, approximately 80% of which are singletons. Material: PBMCs, obtained around atezolizumab (anti-PD-L1) treatment. The receptors were gathered from a man in his 70s with urothelial cancer. CDR3s include the opening cysteine and the closing phenylalanine or tryptophan. Fields, in order: CDR3 protein, CDR3 DNA, D gene, clone size, CDR3 length, V gene, J gene. The D gene is left open where the match is weak. Clone size is given for some rows only: seen once, a few or many times, or a class if the clone is expanded.

cdr3_aa: CASSFTGGNEQFF; cdr3_nt: TGTGCCAGCAGTTTCACTGGGGGGAATGAGCAGTTCTTC; d_call: .; clone_size: .; cdr3_length: 13; v_call: TRBV9; j_call: TRBJ2-1
cdr3_aa: CASSAELRGNEQFF; cdr3_nt: TGTGCCAGCAGTGCGGAACTGCGGGGGAATGAGCAGTTCTTC; d_call: TRBD2; clone_size: .; cdr3_length: 14; v_call: TRBV2; j_call: TRBJ2-1
cdr3_aa: CAAGAEANEKLFF; cdr3_nt: TGTGCCGCCGGCGCGGAAGCTAATGAAAAACTGTTTTTT; d_call: .; clone_size: once; cdr3_length: 13; v_call: TRBV10-3; j_call: TRBJ1-4
cdr3_aa: CAGSSGSPGQPQHF; cdr3_nt: TGCGCCGGCAGTTCCGGGTCACCGGGTCAGCCCCAGCATTTT; d_call: .; clone_size: .; cdr3_length: 14; v_call: TRBV5-1; j_call: TRBJ1-5
cdr3_aa: CASSIEGGRELFF; cdr3_nt: TGTGCCAGTAGTATAGAGGGAGGCCGGGAGCTGTTTTTT; d_call: .; clone_size: .; cdr3_length: 13; v_call: TRBV19; j_call: TRBJ2-2
cdr3_aa: CASSWTPGQIFGNTIYF; cdr3_nt: TGTGCCAGCAGTTGGACCCCGGGACAGATTTTTGGAAACACCATATATTTT; d_call: TRBD1; clone_size: .; cdr3_length: 17; v_call: TRBV6-4; j_call: TRBJ1-3
cdr3_aa: CASSPTGGDLPDTF; cdr3_nt: TGTGCCAGCAGTCCTACAGGGGGCGATTTACCCGACACCTTC; d_call: TRBD1; clone_size: .; cdr3_length: 14; v_call: TRBV7-9; j_call: TRBJ1-2
cdr3_aa: CATSRDYRGANEQFF; cdr3_nt: TGTGCCACCAGCAGAGATTACAGGGGAGCCAATGAGCAGTTCTTC; d_call: TRBD1; clone_size: .; cdr3_length: 15; v_call: TRBV15; j_call: TRBJ2-1
cdr3_aa: CASSRQDNYEQYF; cdr3_nt: TGTGCCAGCAGCAGACAGGACAATTACGAGCAGTACTTC; d_call: .; clone_size: .; cdr3_length: 13; v_call: TRBV9; j_call: TRBJ2-7
cdr3_aa: CASSPWTGGFTEAFF; cdr3_nt: TGTGCCAGCAGTCCATGGACAGGGGGGTTCACTGAAGCTTTCTTT; d_call: TRBD1; clone_size: .; cdr3_length: 15; v_call: TRBV28; j_call: TRBJ1-1
cdr3_aa: CASSPQGADEQYF; cdr3_nt: TGTGCCAGCTCACCACAGGGGGCAGACGAGCAGTACTTC; d_call: TRBD1; clone_size: once; cdr3_length: 13; v_call: TRBV18; j_call: TRBJ2-7
cdr3_aa: CASSLLSPGQGRYTF; cdr3_nt: TGTGCCAGCAGTCTCTTAAGCCCCGGACAGGGACGCTACACCTTC; d_call: TRBD1; clone_size: few; cdr3_length: 15; v_call: TRBV7-9; j_call: TRBJ1-2
cdr3_aa: CASSLGAEQFF; cdr3_nt: TGCGCCAGCAGCTTGGGGGCCGAGCAGTTCTTC; d_call: .; clone_size: .; cdr3_length: 11; v_call: TRBV5-1; j_call: TRBJ2-1
cdr3_aa: CASSAQYTDTQYF; cdr3_nt: TGTGCCAGCAGTGCACAGTACACAGATACGCAGTATTTT; d_call: .; clone_size: .; cdr3_length: 13; v_call: TRBV2; j_call: TRBJ2-3
cdr3_aa: CASSVSGMSYNEQFF; cdr3_nt: TGTGCCAGCAGCGTAAGCGGGATGTCTTACAATGAGCAGTTCTTC; d_call: TRBD2; clone_size: .; cdr3_length: 15; v_call: TRBV5-4; j_call: TRBJ2-1
cdr3_aa: CASSLGAGTYEQYF; cdr3_nt: TGCGCCAGCAGCTTGGGGGCAGGGACCTACGAGCAGTACTTC; d_call: .; clone_size: .; cdr3_length: 14; v_call: TRBV5-1; j_call: TRBJ2-7
cdr3_aa: CAISESGRAYEQYF; cdr3_nt: TGTGCCATCAGTGAAAGCGGGAGGGCCTACGAGCAGTACTTC; d_call: TRBD2; clone_size: .; cdr3_length: 14; v_call: TRBV10-3; j_call: TRBJ2-7
cdr3_aa: CASSTTPRYSNQPQHF; cdr3_nt: TGTGCCAGCAGCACTACTCCAAGGTATAGCAATCAGCCCCAGCATTTT; d_call: .; clone_size: .; cdr3_length: 16; v_call: TRBV11-3; j_call: TRBJ1-5
cdr3_aa: CASSQDYPGGYGYTF; cdr3_nt: TGCGCCAGCAGCCAAGATTATCCAGGTGGCTATGGCTACACCTTC; d_call: .; clone_size: .; cdr3_length: 15; v_call: TRBV4-1; j_call: TRBJ1-2
cdr3_aa: CATFDRAVSGNTIYF; cdr3_nt: TGCGCCACCTTCGACAGGGCCGTCTCTGGAAACACCATATATTTT; d_call: TRBD1; clone_size: .; cdr3_length: 15; v_call: TRBV10-2; j_call: TRBJ1-3
cdr3_aa: CASSLGPFRKRGNTIYF; cdr3_nt: TGTGCCAGCAGCTTAGGCCCTTTTCGGAAGCGGGGAAACACCATATATTTT; d_call: .; clone_size: .; cdr3_length: 17; v_call: TRBV7-6; j_call: TRBJ1-3
cdr3_aa: CASSPINSGHNYEQYF; cdr3_nt: TGTGCCAGCAGCCCCATCAATTCGGGACATAACTACGAGCAGTACTTC; d_call: .; clone_size: .; cdr3_length: 16; v_call: TRBV7-2; j_call: TRBJ2-7
cdr3_aa: CASSFGETQYF; cdr3_nt: TGCGCCAGCAGCTTCGGGGAGACCCAGTACTTC; d_call: .; clone_size: once; cdr3_length: 11; v_call: TRBV5-1; j_call: TRBJ2-5
cdr3_aa: CASSPRAGGTYEQYF; cdr3_nt: TGTGCCAGCAGCCCCCGGGCGGGAGGGACCTACGAGCAGTACTTC; d_call: TRBD2; clone_size: .; cdr3_length: 15; v_call: TRBV6-6; j_call: TRBJ2-7
cdr3_aa: CASSEKRGFGNQPQHF; cdr3_nt: TGTGCCAGCAGTGAAAAGAGGGGGTTCGGCAATCAGCCCCAGCATTTT; d_call: .; clone_size: .; cdr3_length: 16; v_call: TRBV6-1; j_call: TRBJ1-5
cdr3_aa: CASSQGPGGRGGELFF; cdr3_nt: TGCGCCAGCAGCCAAGGTCCAGGGGGCCGGGGCGGGGAGCTGTTTTTT; d_call: TRBD1; clone_size: .; cdr3_length: 16; v_call: TRBV4-1; j_call: TRBJ2-2
cdr3_aa: CASSETELKGYTF; cdr3_nt: TGTGCCAGCAGCGAGACAGAATTAAAGGGCTACACCTTC; d_call: .; clone_size: .; cdr3_length: 13; v_call: TRBV28; j_call: TRBJ1-2
cdr3_aa: CASSQPYQPQHF; cdr3_nt: TGCGCCAGCAGCCAACCCTATCAGCCCCAGCATTTT; d_call: .; clone_size: .; cdr3_length: 12; v_call: TRBV4-1; j_call: TRBJ1-5